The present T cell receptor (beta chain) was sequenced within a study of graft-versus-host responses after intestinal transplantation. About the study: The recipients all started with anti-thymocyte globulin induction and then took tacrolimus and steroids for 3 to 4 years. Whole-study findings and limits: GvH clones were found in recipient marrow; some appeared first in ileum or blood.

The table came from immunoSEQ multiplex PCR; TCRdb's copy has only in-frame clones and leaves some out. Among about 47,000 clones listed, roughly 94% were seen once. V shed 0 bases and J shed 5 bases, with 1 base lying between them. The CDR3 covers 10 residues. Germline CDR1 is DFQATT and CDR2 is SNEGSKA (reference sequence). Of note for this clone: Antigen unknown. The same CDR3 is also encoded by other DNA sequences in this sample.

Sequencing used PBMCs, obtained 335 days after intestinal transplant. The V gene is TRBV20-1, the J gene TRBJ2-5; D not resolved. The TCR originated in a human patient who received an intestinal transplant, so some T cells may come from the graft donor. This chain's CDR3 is CSAREETQYF. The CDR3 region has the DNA TGCAGTGCTAGAGAGGAGACCCAGTACTTC.